A selection of T cell receptor beta chains follows, all from one sample in a study of blood T cells in healthy people across ages. TCRdb independently ran MiXCR on the 5' RACE reads; one entry per CDR3 protein. The sample records about 690,000 distinct CDR3 sequences, 40% to 45% being singletons. Sequencing was performed on blood. The receptors here all came from an elderly man in good health. Both conserved end residues are part of each CDR3. D genes are given only for firm matches. Clone size is stated in some rows and not others, as once, few, many or a class when expanded.

TRBJ2-7,.,TRBV5-1,15,.,TGCGCCAGCAGCTTTACCGGGGACCCCTCCTACGAGCAGTACTTC,CASSFTGDPSYEQYF
TRBJ2-4,.,TRBV7-2,14,.,TGTGCCAGCAGCTTAGGCACCCGGCGGAACATTCAGTACTTC,CASSLGTRRNIQYF
TRBJ1-2,.,TRBV6-6,13,.,TGTGCCAGCAGTGACGGGACAACTTATGGCTACACCTTC,CASSDGTTYGYTF
TRBJ2-3,many,TRBV6-5,15,.,TGTGCCAGCGGCGTAGCGGCCCGGGTGACAGATACGCAGTATTTT,CASGVAARVTDTQYF
TRBJ1-5,.,TRBV6-2/TRBV6-3,13,.,TGTGCCAGCAGTATGACCCCGAATCAGCCCCAGCATTTT,CASSMTPNQPQHF
TRBJ2-5,few,TRBV11-2,18,TRBD2,TGTGCCAGCAGTTGGGGCAGGGGGACTAGCGGACAACCACAGACCCAGTACTTC,CASSWGRGTSGQPQTQYF
TRBJ1-2,many,TRBV5-4,12,.,TGTGCCAGCAGCTTGGGGGCAGATGGCTACACCTTC,CASSLGADGYTF
TRBJ2-1,.,TRBV7-8,13,TRBD2,TGTGCCAGCAGCGGGGGACTACCAAATGAGCAGTTCTTC,CASSGGLPNEQFF
TRBJ2-3,once,TRBV28,16,.,TGTGCCAGCAGTTTATGGGACGCTACGCAGGGGCATACGCAGTATTTT,CASSLWDATQGHTQYF
TRBJ2-5,.,TRBV3-1,13,.,TGTGCCAGCAGCCAATTTGTGGAGGAGACCCAGTACTTC,CASSQFVEETQYF
TRBJ2-3,.,TRBV6-1,18,TRBD2,TGTGCCAGCAGCCACCTGGGACTAGCGGGTACTAGCACAGATACGCAGTATTTT,CASSHLGLAGTSTDTQYF
TRBJ2-3,many,TRBV9,14,TRBD2,TGTGCCAGCAGCGTGGGACTAGTAGCGGATACGCAGTATTTT,CASSVGLVADTQYF
TRBJ2-5,once,TRBV28,13,TRBD1,TGTGCCAGCACCCCGGGACAGCCTCAACAGCAGTACTTC,CASTPGQPQQQYF
TRBJ2-3,.,TRBV7-3,15,.,TGTGCCAGCAGCTTAAAGCGGGCTGTGGCAGATACGCAGTATTTT,CASSLKRAVADTQYF
TRBJ1-1,.,TRBV4-3,16,TRBD1,TGCGCCAGCAGCCAAGAGACAGGGGAAAAAGACACTGAAGCTTTCTTT,CASSQETGEKDTEAFF
TRBJ1-1,.,TRBV20-1,11,TRBD1,TGCAGTGCTCGACAGGGGAATCGGGCTTTCTTT,CSARQGNRAFF
TRBJ2-7,.,TRBV16,14,.,TGTGCCAGCAGCACACAACATGGGGGCTACGAGCAGTACTTC,CASSTQHGGYEQYF
TRBJ1-2,.,TRBV10-2,15,TRBD1,TGCGCCAGCAGTGAAACCGGGACAGGGGCCTCTGGCTACACCTTC,CASSETGTGASGYTF
TRBJ2-2,many,TRBV7-2,15,TRBD1,TGTGCCAGCAGCCCTAGTCGGACAGGGCCCGGGGAGCTGTTTTTT,CASSPSRTGPGELFF